The rows below give T cell receptor beta chains drawn from one sample of a study of graft-versus-host responses after intestinal transplantation. No antigen is known for these receptors. Assay: immunoSEQ multiplex PCR; the TCRdb copy retains only in-frame clones and omits some. Of some 100,000 clones listed, 85% to 95% are singletons. The sequenced sample was unstimulated CD8+ T cells sorted from spleen or lymph node cells, obtained before intestinal transplant. The source of these receptors is a human donor who received an intestinal transplant. CDR3s include the opening cysteine and the closing phenylalanine or tryptophan.

j_call v_call cdr3_aa
TRBJ2-7 TRBV20-1 CSASELYEQYF
TRBJ2-1 TRBV19 CASSIGERRSYNEQFF
TRBJ2-7 TRBV29-1 CSVEFNSYEQYF
TRBJ2-3 TRBV7-9 CASSSTTLTGVAQYF
TRBJ2-2 TRBV6-1 CASSASGGATGELFF
TRBJ2-1 TRBV19 CASSLSGGSYNEQFF
TRBJ2-3 TRBV4-1 CASSQGTSTDTQYF
TRBJ2-3 TRBV13 CASSWLGRLAGDTQYF
TRBJ1-2 TRBV4-1 CASSQIREGLYGYTF
TRBJ1-6 TRBV11-2 CASSRVSDLHF
TRBJ2-3 TRBV7-6 CASSLSGGAVDTQYF
TRBJ2-2 TRBV19 CASSIDSSGNTGELFF
TRBJ1-3 TRBV6-5 CASSYEPGNTIYF
TRBJ2-3 TRBV5-6 CASSLQGASDTQYF
TRBJ2-3 TRBV27 CASSLSLADTQYF
TRBJ2-3 TRBV27 CASSSGQDGTDTQYF
TRBJ2-7 TRBV5-6 CASSFRDSGTYAAEQYF
TRBJ2-1 TRBV11-3 CASSQGTWGPQFF
TRBJ2-7 TRBV5-5 CASSLGTYSYEQYF